These T cell receptor beta chains were read from a single sample in a study of siplizumab effects on memory and regulatory T cells. Method: immunoSEQ multiplex PCR; TCRdb's copy keeps in-frame clones and lacks some. This table holds about 91,000 clones, 80% to 95% found once. The source material was CD8+ T cells sorted from blood. These receptors were taken from a human donor in good health. Both conserved end residues are part of each CDR3. D genes are given only for firm matches. The size of a clone is reported for some rows only, either as once, few or many, or as a class for expanded clones.

clone_size,v_call,d_call,j_call,cdr3_aa,cdr3_nt
once,TRBV25-1,.,TRBJ2-7,CASSEQGKRAYEQYF,TGTGCCAGCAGTGAACAGGGGAAGCGCGCCTACGAGCAGTACTTC
.,TRBV2,.,TRBJ2-2,CAIRRSTGELFF,TGTGCCATCAGGAGAAGTACCGGGGAGCTGTTTTTT
.,TRBV11-2,TRBD1,TRBJ1-1,CASSTNTGGWFSEAFF,TGTGCCAGCAGCACCAACACAGGGGGGTGGTTTTCTGAAGCTTTCTTT
.,TRBV2,TRBD1,TRBJ2-7,CASTSETGTGYEQYF,TGTGCCAGCACCTCGGAAACAGGGACAGGTTACGAGCAGTACTTC
.,TRBV2,.,TRBJ2-1,CASSNNEQFF,TGTGCCAGCAGCAACAATGAGCAGTTCTTC
.,TRBV7-9,.,TRBJ2-2,CASSPQTGLNTGELFF,TGTGCCAGCAGCCCGCAGACAGGTTTGAACACCGGGGAGCTGTTTTTT
few,TRBV4-2,.,TRBJ1-6,CASSQGAENSPLHF,TGTGCCAGCAGCCAGGGGGCTGAGAATTCACCCCTCCACTTT
.,TRBV27,.,TRBJ1-5,CASSLSEGQPQHF,TGTGCCAGCAGTTTATCGGAGGGGCAGCCCCAGCATTTT
.,TRBV4-3,.,TRBJ2-5,CASSQDRGETQYF,TGCGCCAGCAGCCAAGATCGCGGGGAGACCCAGTACTTC
.,TRBV14,.,TRBJ2-7,CASSQGDWVEQYF,TGTGCCAGCAGCCAAGGGGATTGGGTCGAGCAGTACTTC
.,TRBV19,.,TRBJ1-4,CASSEGGGEKLFF,TGTGCCAGTAGTGAAGGGGGAGGCGAAAAACTGTTTTTT
.,TRBV7-3,.,TRBJ2-2,CASSFPGTQNTGELFF,TGTGCCAGCAGCTTCCCCGGGACACAGAACACCGGGGAGCTGTTTTTT
.,TRBV29-1,TRBD1,TRBJ2-6,CSVDKDRGAGANVLTF,TGCAGCGTTGATAAGGACAGGGGGGCTGGGGCCAACGTCCTGACTTTC
.,TRBV7-2,TRBD1,TRBJ1-5,CASSLTPGQGAQPQHF,TGTGCCAGCAGCTTAACACCGGGACAGGGGGCTCAGCCCCAGCATTTT
.,TRBV9,TRBD2,TRBJ2-3,CASSEGPSGVTPGTDTQYF,TGTGCCAGCAGCGAGGGTCCGAGCGGGGTAACCCCGGGCACAGATACGCAGTATTTT
.,TRBV15,TRBD1,TRBJ1-2,CATSREGDSSYGYTF,TGTGCCACCAGCAGAGAGGGGGACAGCTCCTATGGCTACACCTTC
.,TRBV13,TRBD2,TRBJ2-3,CASNWGGGLTDTQYF,TGTGCCAGCAACTGGGGGGGAGGACTCACAGATACGCAGTATTTT
.,TRBV4-2,TRBD2,TRBJ2-5,CASSQTLAGGQGETQYF,TGTGCCAGCAGCCAAACACTAGCGGGGGGGCAAGGAGAGACCCAGTACTTC
.,TRBV13,.,TRBJ1-1,CASSSGPWEGAFF,TGTGCCAGCAGCTCCGGACCCTGGGAAGGAGCTTTCTTT
.,TRBV30,.,TRBJ1-1,CAWSTGHNTEAFF,TGTGCCTGGAGTACTGGACATAACACTGAAGCTTTCTTT
.,TRBV4-3,.,TRBJ2-3,CASSQTRTVTDTQYF,TGCGCCAGCAGCCAAACCCGGACTGTCACAGATACGCAGTATTTT
.,TRBV2,.,TRBJ2-1,CASSGGRAREQFF,TGTGCCAGCAGCGGAGGCCGGGCCAGAGAGCAGTTCTTC
.,TRBV7-9,.,TRBJ1-1,CASSLPPAGAKAFF,TGTGCCAGCAGCCTCCCCCCCGCAGGGGCCAAAGCTTTCTTT
.,TRBV5-1,.,TRBJ2-4,CASSLGGEEINIQYF,TGCGCCAGCAGCTTGGGCGGGGAGGAGATAAACATTCAGTACTTC
.,TRBV7-8,TRBD1,TRBJ2-6,CASSLATNRGEGSSGANVLTF,TGTGCCAGCAGCTTAGCAACAAACAGGGGCGAAGGGAGCTCTGGGGCCAACGTCCTGACTTTC
.,TRBV29-1,TRBD2,TRBJ2-1,CSVDLGSGRLSSYNEQFF,TGCAGCGTTGACCTCGGTAGCGGGAGGCTTAGCTCCTACAATGAGCAGTTCTTC
.,TRBV7-9,.,TRBJ1-6,CASSPPLNSPLHF,TGTGCCAGCAGCCCCCCTCTTAATTCACCCCTCCACTTT
.,TRBV10-3,.,TRBJ1-2,CAISDRLYGYTF,TGTGCCATCAGCGACAGACTCTATGGCTACACCTTC
.,TRBV5-6,.,TRBJ2-1,CASSFGGREQFF,TGTGCCAGCAGCTTCGGGGGGCGCGAGCAGTTCTTC
.,TRBV4-2,TRBD2,TRBJ2-1,CASSQRASGSLNEQFF,TGTGCCAGCAGCCAGCGGGCTAGCGGGAGTTTGAATGAGCAGTTCTTC
.,TRBV9,.,TRBJ1-1,CASSVGSRLLMNTEAFF,TGTGCCAGCAGCGTAGGTTCCAGGCTACTCATGAACACTGAAGCTTTCTTT
.,TRBV19,.,TRBJ2-1,CASSILSPRGVMFF,TGTGCCAGTAGTATTTTATCACCCCGCGGGGTAATGTTCTTC
.,TRBV7-7,.,TRBJ1-1,CASSLSRGTEAFF,TGTGCTAGCAGCTTAAGTAGAGGAACTGAAGCTTTCTTT
once,TRBV9,.,TRBJ1-5,CASSAQGRDQPQHF,TGTGCCAGCAGCGCCCAGGGGAGGGATCAGCCCCAGCATTTT
.,TRBV9,.,TRBJ2-1,CASSVAPARQGLFF,TGTGCCAGCAGCGTAGCTCCCGCCCGACAGGGACTGTTCTTC
.,TRBV2,.,TRBJ2-1,CASVGDRPYNEQFF,TGTGCCAGCGTAGGAGACAGACCCTACAATGAGCAGTTCTTC
.,TRBV10-3,TRBD1,TRBJ1-1,CAISEPQGAGEAFF,TGTGCCATCAGTGAGCCGCAGGGGGCCGGTGAAGCTTTCTTT
.,TRBV9,TRBD2,TRBJ2-7,CASSPSSSGRTHEQYF,TGTGCCAGCAGCCCTAGTAGTAGCGGGAGAACCCACGAGCAGTACTTC
.,TRBV29-1,TRBD1,TRBJ1-1,CSVLGQAGLAFF,TGCAGCGTCCTTGGACAGGCTGGGTTAGCTTTCTTT
.,TRBV7-4,.,TRBJ2-7,CASSLDRDSIDEQYF,TGTGCCAGCAGCTTAGACAGGGACTCAATAGACGAGCAGTACTTC
.,TRBV5-1,TRBD1,TRBJ2-7,CASSLDRDPAYEQYF,TGCGCCAGCAGCTTAGACAGGGATCCAGCCTACGAGCAGTACTTC
.,TRBV30,.,TRBJ2-7,CAWEGPRSYEQYF,TGTGCCTGGGAGGGCCCGAGGTCCTACGAGCAGTACTTC
.,TRBV18,TRBD1,TRBJ2-7,CASVNRDRGSYEQYF,TGTGCCAGTGTTAACCGGGACAGGGGATCCTACGAGCAGTACTTC
.,TRBV5-1,.,TRBJ1-2,CASSLATTANYGYTF,TGCGCCAGCAGCTTGGCCACGACAGCTAACTATGGCTACACCTTC
.,TRBV19,TRBD2,TRBJ2-3,CASSILAGGTDTQYF,TGTGCCAGTAGTATCTTAGCGGGGGGCACAGATACGCAGTATTTT
.,TRBV2,.,TRBJ1-1,CASSDYKGTEAFF,TGTGCCAGCAGTGATTACAAAGGCACTGAAGCTTTCTTT
.,TRBV5-1,TRBD2,TRBJ2-5,CASSLEASGGLETQYF,TGCGCCAGCAGCTTGGAGGCTAGCGGGGGGCTTGAGACCCAGTACTTC
.,TRBV6-1,.,TRBJ1-5,CASSDMGQYSNQPQHF,TGTGCCAGCAGTGACATGGGGCAGTATAGCAATCAGCCCCAGCATTTT
.,TRBV5-4,TRBD1,TRBJ2-7,CASSFSWDRDRGPGEQYF,TGTGCCAGCAGTTTTAGCTGGGACCGGGACAGGGGCCCTGGAGAGCAGTACTTC
.,TRBV6-6,TRBD1,TRBJ1-1,CASSLLQGATEAFF,TGTGCCAGCAGCCTACTGCAGGGGGCCACTGAAGCTTTCTTT
.,TRBV6-1,.,TRBJ2-5,CASSAYRVEETQYF,TGTGCCAGCAGTGCCTACAGGGTGGAGGAGACCCAGTACTTC
.,TRBV5-4,.,TRBJ1-1,CASSSHLGSVNTEAFF,TGTGCCAGCAGCTCCCACCTTGGCAGTGTGAACACTGAAGCTTTCTTT
.,TRBV30,.,TRBJ1-5,CAWSIGGSNQPQHF,TGTGCCTGGAGTATCGGGGGTAGCAATCAGCCCCAGCATTTT
once,TRBV4-2,.,TRBJ2-1,CASSHDSEQFF,TGTGCCAGCAGCCACGACAGTGAGCAGTTCTTC
.,TRBV7-9,TRBD1,TRBJ2-3,CASSPQGQGADTQYF,TGTGCCAGCAGCCCCCAGGGGCAGGGGGCAGATACGCAGTATTTT